One and the same sample provided the 26 T cell receptor beta chains below, sequenced in a study of blood T cell repertoires in COVID-19 (dated by TCRdb to 2018 to 2021). The library was built by means of the immunoSEQ multiplex PCR assay. The immuneACCESS repertoire file appears here via TCRdb, limited to in-frame rearrangements. These files lack a portion of the clones; in checked studies, under half of the deficit traces to unresolved V genes, and the cause of the others is not known. Within this sample are around 400,000 clones, with 88% of them counted one time only. The ten largest clones add up to about 1.5% of the sample. The sample taken for sequencing was PBMCs or T cells enriched from blood (not recorded which). The receptor source for this set is a woman under 30 who had been exposed to COVID-19.

This chain joins TRBV19 and TRBJ1-5; D not certain. Germline V gene sequence: CDR1 LNHDA, CDR2 SQIVND (reference sequence). This CDR3 has 16 residues. V was cut by 2 bases and J by 6 bases, with 17 bases left in between. CDR3 bases: TGTGCCAGTAGTATAATGTCCCGGGGTTCTGGTCAGCCCCAGCATTTT. Translated, it gives CASSIMSRGSGQPQHF.

Notes on this clone: The junction departs from the called germline gene at one end, perhaps through a read error. The genes are TRBV24-1 and TRBJ1-4; D not resolved. This CDR3 is built from 14 residues. CDR1 and CDR2 from the germline V gene are KGHDR and SFDVKD. The CDR3 bases are TGTGCCACCGCCCATTGGCGGACTACTGAAAAACTGTTTTTT. Translation gives CATAHWRTTEKLFF.

The J gene is TRBJ1-1, the V gene TRBV3-1 (or the pseudogene TRBV3-2); D perhaps matches TRBD1 (5 bases). Trimming removed 4 bases from V and 2 bases from J, with 11 bases in between. This CDR3 has 14 residues. The germline V gene encodes CDR1 LGHDT and CDR2 YNNKEL (reference sequence). In DNA form, the CDR3 reads TGTGCCAGCAGCCCAGGGTCCCGTAACACTGAAGCTTTCTTT. Residues: CASSPGSRNTEAFF.

This chain connects TRBV7-8 to TRBJ1-5; D is ambiguous. The CDR3 contains 15 residues. Per germline, CDR1 SGHVS and CDR2 FQNEAQ. The V end lost 2 bases, the J end lost 5 bases, and 13 bases lay between the germline ends. Written as DNA, the CDR3 is TGTGCCAGCAGCTTATCGTGGGCTCTGTATCAGCCCCAGCATTTT. Protein product: CASSLSWALYQPQHF.

The rearrangement joins TRBV9 to TRBJ2-3, with 9 positions matching TRBD2. This CDR3 spans 16 amino acids. Germline V lookup: CDR1 SGDLS, CDR2 YYNGEE. Losses at the gene ends were 4 bases for V and 0 bases for J; bases not matched to a gene: 6. The CDR3 DNA follows: TGTGCCAGCAGCTTCCGACTAGCGGAGAGCACAGATACGCAGTATTTT. Translating gives CASSFRLAESTDTQYF.

This clone was observed once. The chain couples TRBV19 to TRBJ2-1; 11 bases map to TRBD2. The germline V gene encodes CDR1 LNHDA and CDR2 SQIVND (reference sequence). This CDR3 comprises 16 residues. V lost 1 base, J lost 5 bases, and 4 bases stayed unmatched. Here the CDR3 DNA reads TGTGCCAGTAGTATAGGTACGGGACTAGCGGACAATGAGCAGTTCTTC. Its translation: CASSIGTGLADNEQFF.

The chain couples TRBV9 to TRBJ2-7, with D hard to call. The V end was cut by 2 bases, the J end by 7 bases, with 7 bases between. Germline V gene sequence: CDR1 SGDLS, CDR2 YYNGEE. This CDR3 is 11 amino acids long. The CDR3 bases are TGTGCCAGCAGCGTGTACATAGAGCAGTACTTC. It codes for CASSVYIEQYF.

The chain recombines TRBV4-1 with TRBJ2-7, with D maybe TRBD2 (6 bases). Between the trimmed V and J ends, which lost 3 bases and 4 bases, there was a span of 10 bases. This CDR3 is 13 amino acids long. Germline CDR1 reads MGHRA; CDR2 reads YSYEKL. CDR3: CASSHKGGYEQYF. CDR3 bases: TGCGCCAGCAGCCACAAGGGAGGTTACGAGCAGTACTTC.

Points on this clone: The identical CDR3 is also encoded by other nucleotide sequences in the sample. The chain has TRBV29-1 and TRBJ1-1, with D maybe TRBD1 (5 bases). The germline gives CDR1 SQVTM, CDR2 ANQGSEA. This CDR3 contains 12 residues. Trimming removed 4 bases at V and 1 base at J, with 7 bases between. CDR3 amino acids: CSVVGGNTEAFF. The CDR3 coding sequence is TGCAGCGTTGTCGGGGGGAACACTGAAGCTTTCTTT.

The chain joins TRBV3-1 (or the pseudogene TRBV3-2) to TRBJ2-3; 7 bases map to TRBD1. There are 17 residues in the CDR3. Looked up from germline, CDR1 is LGHDT and CDR2 is YNNKEL (reference sequence). The junction had 10 bases not matched to a gene; V was cut back by 3 bases and J by 1 base. The CDR3 loop reads CASSQGQSSLGTDTQYF. The CDR3 DNA reads as TGTGCCAGCAGCCAGGGACAGTCCTCTCTGGGCACAGATACGCAGTATTTT.

This clone was found once. The chain is built from TRBV25-1 and TRBJ1-6; D is possibly TRBD1 (6 bases). The ends were cut back, 8 bases at V and 7 bases at J, with 21 bases in the middle. The CDR3 has 16 residues. The germline CDR1 and CDR2 sequences are MGHDK and SYGVNS. The CDR3 nucleotides are TGTGCCAGCCTTGAGGTCAACGCAGGGGCCAATTCACCCCTCCACTTT. As protein: CASLEVNAGANSPLHF.

The CDR3 sequence: CASSTLNRGNGYTF. CDR3 DNA sequence: TGTGCCAGCTCAACCCTGAACAGGGGGAATGGCTACACCTTC. The chain has TRBV18 and TRBJ1-2; 8 nucleotides align to TRBD1. Germline V gene sequence: CDR1 KGHSH, CDR2 LQKENI. V was pared by 5 bases and J by 6 bases, with 8 bases of the junction left unmatched. This CDR3 comprises 14 residues.

J is TRBJ1-1 and V is TRBV11-1; 8 bases match TRBD1. This CDR3 is 13 amino acids long. The V gene end was trimmed by 7 bases and the J gene end by 1 base; junction bases not matched to a gene: 2. Germline V gene lookup returns CDR1 SGHAT and CDR2 FQDESV (reference sequence). In nucleotides, the CDR3 is TGTGCCAGCATCGGACAGGGGAACACTGAAGCTTTCTTT. Translating gives CASIGQGNTEAFF. The full variable domain, its missing parts supplied by reference TRBV11-1 and TRBJ1-1, is EAEVAQSPRYKITEKSQAVAFWCDPISGHATLYWYRQILGQGPELLVQFQDESVVDDSQLPKDRFSAERLKGVDSTLKIQPAELGDSAMYLCASIGQGNTEAFFGQGTRLTVV.

The chain has TRBV5-1 and TRBJ1-3, with D unclear. With 4 bases removed from V and 2 bases from J, the gap between germline ends came to 7 bases. Germline CDR1 and CDR2: SGHRS and YFSETQ. This CDR3 spans 13 amino acids. CDR3: CASSLDTGNTIYF. In nucleotides, the CDR3 is TGCGCCAGCAGCCTGGATACTGGAAACACCATATATTTT.

This chain uses TRBV28 with TRBJ2-2; a weak D match, TRBD2 (5 bases). V lost 3 bases to trimming and J lost 3 bases, with 11 bases between them. Per the germline V gene, CDR1 is MDHEN and CDR2 is SYDVKM. The CDR3 consists of 15 residues. This CDR3 is CASSFEGTYTGELFF. The DNA for the CDR3 is TGTGCCAGCAGTTTTGAGGGAACCTACACCGGGGAGCTGTTTTTT.

The chain links TRBV7-3 to TRBJ2-1; the match to TRBD2 covers 15 bases. After removal of 6 bases from V and 10 bases from J, the junction contained 10 bases not matched to a gene. Germline V gives CDR1 SGHTA, CDR2 FQGTGA. The CDR3 covers 16 residues. This CDR3 reads CASSHGLAGGQYEQFF. Written as DNA, the CDR3 is TGTGCCAGCAGTCATGGACTAGCGGGGGGGCAGTACGAGCAGTTCTTC.

The V and J genes are TRBV7-8 and TRBJ2-3; D is unresolved. The CDR3 sequence is 13 residues long. Germline values: CDR1 SGHVS, CDR2 FQNEAQ. V was trimmed by 3 bases and J by 6 bases, leaving 10 bases between them. CDR3 bases: TGTGCCAGCAGCTTTGATCTGCGGGATACGCAGTATTTT. Translated: CASSFDLRDTQYF.

V gene TRBV6-2 or TRBV6-3 combines with J gene TRBJ2-2, with 7 bases identical to TRBD2. The CDR3 runs 15 residues. The germline gives CDR1 MNHEY, CDR2 SVGEGT. Trimming took 4 bases from V and 4 from J; bases not matched to a gene: 6. In nucleotides, the CDR3 is TGTGCCAGCAGTTTGACTAGCCCGACCACCGGGGAGCTGTTTTTT. This codes for CASSLTSPTTGELFF.

This rearrangement joins TRBV3-1 (or the pseudogene TRBV3-2) to TRBJ2-7; 9 bases line up with TRBD2. The CDR3 length is 16 residues. J lost 0 bases, V lost 6 bases, and 9 bases had no gene match. Germline V gene lookup returns CDR1 LGHDT and CDR2 YNNKEL (reference sequence). The CDR3 nucleotides are TGTGCCAGCAGTCGAGGACTAGCGAGCAGCTCCTACGAGCAGTACTTC. It is translated as CASSRGLASSSYEQYF.

This rearrangement joins TRBV12-3 or TRBV12-4 to TRBJ1-1; tentative D call: TRBD1 (6 bases). The CDR3 is 12 amino acids. V was clipped by 6 bases and J by 4 bases, with 9 bases between them. The CDR3 DNA follows: TGTGCCAGCAGCTCCAGGGGCACTGAAGCTTTCTTT. Amino acids: CASSSRGTEAFF.

The CDR3 protein is CSASLRLAGGLEQYF. The CDR3 DNA reads TGCAGTGCTAGTCTCAGACTAGCGGGAGGACTCGAGCAGTACTTC. The gene calls are TRBV20-1 and TRBJ2-7, with 13 bases matching TRBD2. CDR3 length: 15 amino acids. CDR1 and CDR2 (germline): DFQATT, SNEGSKA (reference sequence). V shed 3 bases and J 6 bases; nucleotides not matched to a gene: 8.

V usage is TRBV6-5 and J usage is TRBJ2-7; 11 nucleotides agree with TRBD1. The CDR3 consists of 15 residues. Germline loops: CDR1 MNHEY, CDR2 SVGAGI. V shed 7 bases and J 4 bases; nucleotides not matched to a gene: 9. The CDR3 bases are TGTGCCAGCACCAATACCGGGACAGGGGGATACGAGCAGTACTTC. Protein sequence: CASTNTGTGGYEQYF.

In nucleotides, the CDR3 is TGTGCCAGCAGTGAAGCAGGACTTCTCACAGATACGCAGTATTTT. It specifies CASSEAGLLTDTQYF. The V call is TRBV6-1, the J call TRBJ2-3, with D perhaps TRBD2 (5 bases). Trimming shortened V by 0 bases and J by 2 bases, and 9 bases separated the two germline ends. The CDR3 loop spans 15 amino acids. Germline values: CDR1 MNHNS, CDR2 SASEGT.

The chain employs TRBV28 and TRBJ2-7; weak D call: TRBD2 (5 bases). V lost 6 bases, J lost 0 bases, and 21 bases lay in between. Looked up from germline, CDR1 is MDHEN and CDR2 is SYDVKM. This CDR3 region has 17 residues. CDR3 protein: CASSPPVGVAISYEQYF. CDR3 bases: TGTGCCAGCAGCCCACCCGTTGGAGTAGCGATCTCCTACGAGCAGTACTTC.

The J gene is TRBJ1-4, the V gene TRBV27, with TRBD1 identical over 9 bases. Germline CDR1 is MNHEY and CDR2 is SMNVEV (reference sequence). The CDR3 consists of 15 residues. The trim removed 1 base at V and 6 bases at J, leaving 3 bases unmatched. CDR3 residues: CASSLLGQGHEKLFF. CDR3 bases: TGTGCCAGCAGTTTATTGGGACAGGGTCATGAAAAACTGTTTTTT.

V is TRBV27 and J is TRBJ1-1; D ambiguous. The ends were cut back, 6 bases at V and 2 bases at J, with 10 bases in the middle. CDR1 is MNHEY, CDR2 SMNVEV, per germline (reference sequence). This CDR3 has 13 residues. CDR3 protein: CASSFVVNTEAFF. DNA for the CDR3: TGTGCCAGCAGCTTTGTCGTAAACACTGAAGCTTTCTTT.